This TCR beta chain emerged from a study of blood T cells in healthy people across ages. Notes on the study in general: Investigators treated diversity estimates from one million T cells as underestimates.

About this clonotype itself: The antigen is unknown.

The V gene's germline CDR1 is MNHEY and CDR2 SVGEGT. This CDR3 spans 10 amino acids. Trimming left V 8 bases short and J 8 bases short, with 9 bases between. Using a J-beta primer mix together with a sample-barcoded 5' primer, a second PCR was run for about 6 to 12 cycles. MiXCR was run by TCRdb on the 5' RACE reads, yielding one entry per CDR3 protein. Of hundreds of thousands of distinct CDR3 sequences listed, 46% were seen once; the top ten hold around a sixth. The chain links TRBV6-2 or TRBV6-3 to TRBJ1-2, with D unresolved. The sequence derives from a man aged 80 or over in good health. Sequences were obtained from blood. The CDR3 here is CASYGGGYTF. The CDR3 nucleotides are TGTGCCAGCTACGGCGGGGGCTACACCTTC.